These 14 T cell receptor beta chains came from one sample sequenced in a study of shared clonotypes between healthy human individuals. Measured with immunoSEQ multiplex PCR; TCRdb has only the in-frame clones, and not every one. The data hold more than 2 million clones, with roughly 94% observed a single time. The specimen was naive CD4+ T cells sorted from blood. The subset denotes: CD45RA+ positively selected. The receptors shown here come from a man younger than 30 in good health.

The chain joins TRBV9 to TRBJ2-7; 8 bases fit TRBD2. The CDR3 loop spans 17 amino acids. CDR1 is SGDLS and CDR2 is YYNGEE in the germline V gene. The trim removed 0 bases at V and 0 bases at J, leaving 8 bases unmatched. The CDR3 DNA is TGTGCCAGCAGCGTAGCGGGGGGGGTGGTCAGCTCCTACGAGCAGTACTTC. This translates into CASSVAGGVVSSYEQYF.

The J gene is TRBJ2-3, the V gene TRBV4-3, with D maybe TRBD2 (6 bases). In germline, CDR1 is LGHNA, CDR2 YSLEER. This CDR3 is 15 amino acids long. Trimming removed 0 bases at V and 4 bases at J, with 11 bases between. CDR3: CASSQDGTAADTQYF. CDR3 sequence (DNA): TGCGCCAGCAGCCAAGATGGGACTGCGGCAGATACGCAGTATTTT.

V gene TRBV10-3 combines with J gene TRBJ1-6; 9 bases map to TRBD1. There are 19 residues in the CDR3. The germline V gene encodes CDR1 ENHRY and CDR2 SYGVKD. V trimming: 8 bases; J trimming: 7 bases; junction bases outside the gene matches: 21. In DNA form, the CDR3 reads TGTGCCATCGGGTCGGGACAGGGTACGGGACAGGGTACGAATTCACCCCTCCACTTT. It encodes CAIGSGQGTGQGTNSPLHF.

The J gene is TRBJ2-2, the V gene TRBV4-1; D is undetermined. This CDR3 comprises 16 residues. Germline CDR1 and CDR2: MGHRA and YSYEKL. V gave up 1 base and J gave up 1 base, with 10 bases separating them. The CDR3 sequence: CASSQGSQRNTGELFF. The CDR3, as DNA: TGCGCCAGCAGCCAAGGGAGCCAGAGGAACACCGGGGAGCTGTTTTTT.

The rearrangement uses TRBV20-1 and TRBJ2-7, with D unresolved. The CDR3 sequence is 11 residues long. The germline gives CDR1 DFQATT, CDR2 SNEGSKA (reference sequence). V was trimmed by 3 bases and J by 2 bases, leaving 5 bases between them. The CDR3 protein is CSASAAYEQYF. Written as DNA, the CDR3 is TGCAGTGCTAGTGCGGCCTACGAGCAGTACTTC.

The chain's CDR3 is CASSPTGYTEAFF. The CDR3 DNA reads as TGTGCCAGCAGTCCCACAGGGTACACTGAAGCTTTCTTT. J is TRBJ1-1 and V is TRBV2, with D possibly matching TRBD1 (6 bases). Between the trimmed V and J ends, which lost 5 bases and 3 bases, there was a span of 10 bases. The CDR3 runs to 13 residues. CDR1 SNHLY and CDR2 FYNNEI come from the germline V gene.

Notes on this clone: Other DNA sequences in the same sample also yield this CDR3. The gene calls are TRBV5-1 and TRBJ2-7; D unclear. This CDR3 is built from 13 residues. Germline-derived CDR1 and CDR2 are SGHRS and YFSETQ. V shed 4 bases and J shed 2 bases, with 10 bases lying between them. The CDR3 nucleotides read TGCGCCAGCAGCAGGGATAGAGCCTACGAGCAGTACTTC. Protein product: CASSRDRAYEQYF.

This clone was detected once. This chain connects TRBV10-2 to TRBJ2-1; D not resolved. Between the trimmed V and J ends, which lost 0 bases and 9 bases, there was a span of 9 bases. Germline CDR1 is WSHSY and CDR2 is SAAADI. The CDR3 contains 13 residues. In DNA, the CDR3 is TGCGCCAGCAGTGAGTCTTGGGGAACTGAGCAGTTCTTC. Amino acids: CASSESWGTEQFF.

The chain links TRBV9 to TRBJ2-3; tentatively, D is TRBD2 (6 bases). V was clipped by 0 bases and J by 2 bases, with 13 bases between them. Germline CDR1 SGDLS, CDR2 YYNGEE. This CDR3 spans 16 amino acids. DNA for the CDR3: TGTGCCAGCAGCGTAGGTGCTAGCGACCTCACAGATACGCAGTATTTT. It yields the protein CASSVGASDLTDTQYF.

The chain combines TRBV12-2 with TRBJ2-7; no DNA check was done on the table's D call, TRBD1. TRBV12-2 is marked as a pseudogene. The CDR3 covers 17 residues. CDR3: CASRLAKSWGTAYEQYF. CDR3 DNA sequence: TGTGCAAGTCGCTTAGCTAAATCGTGGGGGACAGCCTACGAGCAGTACTTC.

The chain joins TRBV30 to TRBJ1-2; no clear D gene. The CDR3 extends over 15 amino acids. Germline-derived CDR1 and CDR2 are GTSNPN and SVGIG (reference sequence). Trimming took off 1 base at V and 1 base at J, with 13 bases between the two ends. The DNA for the CDR3 is TGTGCCTGGAGTGGGACGGGTCCCTTTAACTATGGCTACACCTTC. Translating it yields CAWSGTGPFNYGYTF. The full variable domain, its missing parts supplied by reference TRBV30 and TRBJ1-2, is SQTIHQWPATLVQPVGSPLSLECTVEGTSNPNLYWYRQAAGRGLQLLFYSVGIGQISSEVPQNLSASRPQDRQFILSSKKLLLSDSGFYLCAWSGTGPFNYGYTFGSGTRLTVV.

As for this clone: The sample has other DNA sequences that encode this CDR3 too. The chain links TRBV19 to TRBJ2-7; TRBD2 agrees at 10 bases. There are 15 residues in the CDR3. V was pared by 1 base and J by 0 bases, with 0 bases of the junction left unmatched. The germline gives CDR1 LNHDA, CDR2 SQIVND (reference sequence). In DNA, the CDR3 is TGTGCCAGTAGTATAGTAGCGGGAGGCTCCTACGAGCAGTACTTC. Its translation: CASSIVAGGSYEQYF.

In nucleotides, the CDR3 is TGTGCCAGCAGCGCCGCCCCTGTGGTGTCACCCCTCCACTTT. This encodes CASSAAPVVSPLHF. The chain links TRBV9 to TRBJ1-6; no clear D gene. Germline V CDR1 and CDR2: SGDLS, YYNGEE. The CDR3 is made up of 14 amino acids. Trimming left V 3 bases short and J 10 bases short, with 14 bases between.

This chain links TRBV5-1 with TRBJ1-1, with a tentative D call TRBD1 (6 bases). V was pared by 7 bases and J by 6 bases, with 10 bases between. Germline V lookup: CDR1 SGHRS, CDR2 YFSETQ. The CDR3 is 11 residues long. The CDR3 loop reads CASSRGAEAFF. For the CDR3, the DNA is TGCGCCAGCTCTAGGGGGGCTGAAGCTTTCTTT.